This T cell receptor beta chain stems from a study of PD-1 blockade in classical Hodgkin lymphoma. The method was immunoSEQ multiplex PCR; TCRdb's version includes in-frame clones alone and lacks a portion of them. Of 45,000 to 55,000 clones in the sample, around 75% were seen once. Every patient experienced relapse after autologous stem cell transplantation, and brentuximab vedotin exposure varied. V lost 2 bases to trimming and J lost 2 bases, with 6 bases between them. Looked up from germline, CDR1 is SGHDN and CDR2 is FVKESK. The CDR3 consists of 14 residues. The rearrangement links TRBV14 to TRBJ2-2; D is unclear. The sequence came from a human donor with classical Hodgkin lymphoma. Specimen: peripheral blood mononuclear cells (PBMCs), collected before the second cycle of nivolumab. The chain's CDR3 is CASSQLDNTGELFF. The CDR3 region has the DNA TGTGCCAGCAGCCAACTAGATAACACCGGGGAGCTGTTTTTT.